This TCR beta chain was recovered during a study of T-cell reconstitution after alpha-beta-depleted transplantation in children. Study-level findings and limits: Several hundred graft clones that had expanded were reportedly the source of alpha-beta T cells about two months after transplant. Once a year had passed after transplant, T-cell counts and diversity came mostly from newly produced T cells. It was surviving recipient T cells and thymic progenitors that gave some patients high TCRbeta diversity at day 60.

Library preparation (for TCRbeta) was performed with unique molecular identifiers. TCRdb fed the PCR reads into MiXCR, producing one record per CDR3 protein. This table has 600,000 or so distinct CDR3 sequences, about 21% appearing once. As regards this clonotype: Its cognate antigen is unknown.

With 4 bases removed from V and 6 bases from J, the gap between germline ends came to 17 bases. The CDR3 loop spans 14 amino acids. Germline V gene data show CDR1 as SGHRS and CDR2 as YFSETQ. This TCR derives from a boy under two years old who had a stem cell transplant for acute myeloid leukemia, so the T cells may come from the graft donor. The sequencing used PBMCs, mostly from graft donor cells, collected 360 days after TCRalphabeta/CD19-depleted stem cell transplant. The chain employs TRBV5-1 and TRBJ2-7; D uncertain. The CDR3 DNA follows: TGCGCCAGCAGCCCCCGACCTGTCGAGCGCGAGCAGTACGTC. It encodes CASSPRPVEREQYV.